This T cell receptor (beta chain) originates from a study of shared clonotypes between healthy human individuals. Notes on the study in general: Shared across several donors were about 4.8% of the naive CD4 clonotypes.

Germline CDR1 and CDR2: SGHAT and FQNNGV. V lost 3 bases to trimming and J lost 5 bases; unmatched junction nucleotides: 7. The CDR3 has 17 amino acids. For this clone: The antigen remains undetermined.

An assay was performed, and its level was deep. Some clones are missing from TCRdb's copy, which holds only in-frame ones; the method was immunoSEQ multiplex PCR. The repertoire holds 800,000 to 950,000 clones, approximately 96% seen once, with 0.2% to 0.25% in the top ten. In the naive CD8 group, cells lacked CD45RO and were positively selected for CCR7, so terminally differentiated effector memory CD45RA+ cells were left out. Every contributor of samples was a Caucasian grown-up residing in Nashville, Tennessee. The chain couples TRBV11-2 to TRBJ2-2; 12 bases align to TRBD2. This receptor was obtained from a man aged 25-40 years in good health. Material: naive CD8+ T cells sorted from blood. The CDR3 coding sequence is TGTGCCAGCAGCTTCCCTAGCGGGAGGGCCTATACCGGGGAGCTGTTTTTT. It translates to CASSFPSGRAYTGELFF.